The source of this T cell receptor beta chain is a study of a mutant IDH1 vaccine in newly diagnosed glioma (dated by TCRdb to about 2021). Regarding the study in general: In the chemotherapy-containing groups, vaccination started alongside temozolomide cycles, whereas in patients who had radiotherapy alone it started 4-6 weeks after radiotherapy. Longitudinal TCRB deep sequencing was done for 25 to 30 treated patients, wherever samples were available for exploratory analyses. Before enrollment, most patients had been given radiochemotherapy with temozolomide as standard therapy, while the rest had received either radiotherapy alone or temozolomide alone. Peripheral blood was collected at six visits: V03 (baseline), V05, V07, V10, V12 and V13. Of the approximately 35 treated patients, approximately 62% were male and approximately 40% were female, and the mean age was approximately 41 years. Visit V12 was the week-35 safety follow-up and visit V13 was the week-47 end of study.

CDR3 length: 12 amino acids, cysteine to phenylalanine. The retained sequence is limited to the CDR3, 36 bases, with the frame set at the first base. V is pared back by 4 bases and J by 4 bases, with 7 bases lying between the germline termini. As encoded in the germline V gene, CDR1 is ENHRY while CDR2 is SYGVKD. Library method: the immunoSEQ multiplex PCR assay. Following the manufacturer's protocol, the hsTCRB Kit was used to amplify rearranged TCR beta chain sequences. An Illumina MiSeq was used to sequence the TCRB libraries. In the authors' own workflow: The proprietary platform of the kit vendor was used for demultiplexing, trimming and gene mapping. TCRdb stores this immuneACCESS table with in-frame sequences only. Part of the clones is absent; in the studies checked, under half of the shortfall reflects unresolved V genes, and no reason is known for the rest. V and J calls and clone size are those listed in that table; D and trimming were worked out from the DNA. This sample is represented by some 30,000 clones; 84% of them were singletons. The ten largest clones represent roughly 30% of the sample.

This clone was seen only a few times. Its recognized antigen is unknown. The record has no base qualities; no much larger clone is one base away. The time point tag for this specimen amounts to: week 47, end of study. Each vaccine dose was 300 ug of a 20-mer mutant IDH1 peptide in Montanide, given subcutaneously with topical imiquimod. Patients were given eight vaccinations, in weeks 1, 3, 5, 7, 11, 15, 19 and 23, which matched visits V03 through V10. Donors had newly diagnosed WHO grade 3 or 4 IDH1-mutant astrocytomas with loss of nuclear ATRX. The samples were drawn from NOA16, a multicentre, single-arm, open-label phase I trial in Germany that tested a mutant IDH1 peptide vaccine in humans for the first time. Genomic DNA for TCRB sequencing was isolated from EDTA blood with the DNeasy Blood and Tissue Kit. On the study overall, not on this receptor specifically: No apparent relationship was observed between pseudoprogression and alterations in the top peripheral T cell clonotypes detected by TCRB sequencing. According to the authors, sample limitations meant that analyses of patient blood samples could not be reproduced. Availability determined which PBMC samples were chosen for TCRB deep sequencing. Across multiple MHC alleles, vaccine-induced immune responses were seen in around 93% of patients.

The rearranged segments are TRBV10-3 and TRBJ1-1, with the D gene call left open. This receptor was identified in a man younger than 45 with glioma. The sequencing here drew on PBMCs, taken from a glioma patient whose treatment included an IDH1 peptide vaccine. This receptor has the CDR3 CAISVGTTEAFF. The DNA sequence is TGTGCCATCAGTGTTGGTACCACTGAAGCTTTCTTT.